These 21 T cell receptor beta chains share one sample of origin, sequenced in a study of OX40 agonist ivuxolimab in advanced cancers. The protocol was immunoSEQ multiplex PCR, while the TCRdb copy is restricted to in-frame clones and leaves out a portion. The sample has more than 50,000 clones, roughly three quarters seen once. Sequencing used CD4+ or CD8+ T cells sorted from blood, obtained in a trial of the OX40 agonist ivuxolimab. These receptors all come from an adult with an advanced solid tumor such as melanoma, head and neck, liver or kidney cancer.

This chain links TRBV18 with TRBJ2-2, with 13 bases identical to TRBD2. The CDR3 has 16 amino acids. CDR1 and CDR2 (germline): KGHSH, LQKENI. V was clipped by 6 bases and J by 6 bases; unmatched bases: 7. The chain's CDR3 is CASSRTSGRAAGELFF. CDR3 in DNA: TGTGCCAGCTCCCGAACTAGCGGGAGGGCCGCCGGGGAGCTGTTTTTT.

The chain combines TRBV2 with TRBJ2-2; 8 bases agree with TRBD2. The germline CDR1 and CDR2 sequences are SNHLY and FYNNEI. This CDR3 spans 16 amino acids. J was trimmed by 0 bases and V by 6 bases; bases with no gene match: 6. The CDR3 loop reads CASRDPGLANTGELFF. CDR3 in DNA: TGTGCCAGCAGAGATCCGGGACTAGCGAACACCGGGGAGCTGTTTTTT.

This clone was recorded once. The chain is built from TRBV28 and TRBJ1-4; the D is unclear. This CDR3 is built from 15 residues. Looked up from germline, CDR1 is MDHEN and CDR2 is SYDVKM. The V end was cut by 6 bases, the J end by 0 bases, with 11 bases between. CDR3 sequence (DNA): TGTGCCAGCAGCCCCCGGCGGGCAACTAATGAAAAACTGTTTTTT. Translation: CASSPRRATNEKLFF.

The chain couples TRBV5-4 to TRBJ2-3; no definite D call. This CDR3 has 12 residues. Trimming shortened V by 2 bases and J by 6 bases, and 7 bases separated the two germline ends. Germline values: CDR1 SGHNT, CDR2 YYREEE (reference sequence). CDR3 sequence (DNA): TGTGCCAGCAGCTTCCCAGCGGATACGCAGTATTTT. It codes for CASSFPADTQYF. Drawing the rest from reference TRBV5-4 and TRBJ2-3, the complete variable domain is ETGVTQSPTHLIKTRGQQVTLRCSSQSGHNTVSWYQQALGQGPQFIFQYYREEENGRGNFPPRFSGLQFPNYSSELNVNALELDDSALYLCASSFPADTQYFGPGTRLTVL.

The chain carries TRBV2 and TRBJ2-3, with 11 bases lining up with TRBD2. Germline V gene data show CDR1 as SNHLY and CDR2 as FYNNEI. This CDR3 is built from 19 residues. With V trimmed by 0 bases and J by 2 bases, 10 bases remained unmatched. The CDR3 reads CASSEALRGLAADTDTQYF. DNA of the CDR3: TGTGCCAGCAGTGAAGCGCTTCGGGGACTAGCGGCAGACACAGATACGCAGTATTTT. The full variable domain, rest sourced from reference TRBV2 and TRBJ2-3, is EPEVTQTPSHQVTQMGQEVILRCVPISNHLYFYWYRQILGQKVEFLVSFYNNEISEKSEIFDDQFSVERPDGSNFTLKIRSTKLEDSAMYFCASSEALRGLAADTDTQYFGPGTRLTVL.

As DNA, the CDR3 is TGCGCCAGCAGCTCACTCGGGGGACTAGGCAGTTCCTACAATGAGCAGTTCTTC. Its translation: CASSSLGGLGSSYNEQFF. The chain joins TRBV5-1 to TRBJ2-1; 8 positions match TRBD2. Germline values: CDR1 SGHRS, CDR2 YFSETQ. The V segment lost 3 bases and the J segment 1 base; nucleotides outside the gene matches: 12. The CDR3 totals 18 residues.

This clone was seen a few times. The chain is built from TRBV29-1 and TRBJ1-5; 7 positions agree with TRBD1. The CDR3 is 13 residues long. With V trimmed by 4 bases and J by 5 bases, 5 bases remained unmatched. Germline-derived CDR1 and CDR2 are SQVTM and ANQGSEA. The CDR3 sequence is CSVAGGGDQPQHF. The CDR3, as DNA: TGCAGCGTTGCAGGGGGTGGTGATCAGCCCCAGCATTTT.

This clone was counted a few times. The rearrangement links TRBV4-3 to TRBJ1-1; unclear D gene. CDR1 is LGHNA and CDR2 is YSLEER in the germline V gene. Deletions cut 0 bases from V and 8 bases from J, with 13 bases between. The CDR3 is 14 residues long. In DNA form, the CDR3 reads TGCGCCAGCAGCCAAGATTCCGGGCCGGTGGAAGCTTTCTTT. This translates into CASSQDSGPVEAFF.

The DNA for the CDR3 is TGTGCCAGCAGCCACAGGGGGCCGGACACTGAAGCTTTCTTT. Translated: CASSHRGPDTEAFF. The chain links TRBV6-5 to TRBJ1-1; 9 bases are a match to TRBD1. Germline assignment: CDR1 MNHEY and CDR2 SVGAGI. V was pared by 6 bases and J by 3 bases, with 5 bases of the junction left unmatched. The CDR3 is made up of 14 amino acids.

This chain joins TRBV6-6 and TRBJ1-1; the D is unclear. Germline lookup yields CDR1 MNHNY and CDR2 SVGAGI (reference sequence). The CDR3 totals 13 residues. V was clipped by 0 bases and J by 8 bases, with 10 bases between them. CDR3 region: CASSYSHATEAFF. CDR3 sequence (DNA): TGTGCCAGCAGTTACTCCCACGCTACCGAAGCTTTCTTT.

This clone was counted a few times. CDR3 nucleotides: TGTGCCAGCAGCGTGGCAGGGATTGCCGGAAACACCATATATTTT. It yields the protein CASSVAGIAGNTIYF. This chain joins TRBV9 and TRBJ1-3, with D possibly matching TRBD1 (5 bases). The V gene lost 2 bases and the J gene lost 4 bases, with 13 bases spanning the gap. CDR1 and CDR2 (germline): SGDLS, YYNGEE. The CDR3 runs 15 residues. The full variable domain, in which reference TRBV9 and TRBJ1-3 provide the parts outside the CDR3, is DSGVTQTPKHLITATGQRVTLRCSPRSGDLSVYWYQQSLDQGLQFLIQYYNGEERAKGNILERFSAQQFPDLHSELNLSSLELGDSALYFCASSVAGIAGNTIYFGEGSWLTVV.

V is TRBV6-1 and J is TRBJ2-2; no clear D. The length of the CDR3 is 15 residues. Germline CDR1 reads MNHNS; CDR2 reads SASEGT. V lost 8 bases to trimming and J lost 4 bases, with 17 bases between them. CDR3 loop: CASSRETASTGELFF. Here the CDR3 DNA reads TGTGCCAGCTCCAGAGAAACGGCGAGCACCGGGGAGCTGTTTTTT.

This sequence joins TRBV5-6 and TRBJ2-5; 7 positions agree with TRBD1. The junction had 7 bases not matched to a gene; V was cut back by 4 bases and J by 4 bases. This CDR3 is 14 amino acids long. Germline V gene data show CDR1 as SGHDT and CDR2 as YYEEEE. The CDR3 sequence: CASSRISGGETQYF. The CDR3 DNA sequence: TGTGCCAGCAGCCGCATTTCAGGGGGAGAGACCCAGTACTTC.

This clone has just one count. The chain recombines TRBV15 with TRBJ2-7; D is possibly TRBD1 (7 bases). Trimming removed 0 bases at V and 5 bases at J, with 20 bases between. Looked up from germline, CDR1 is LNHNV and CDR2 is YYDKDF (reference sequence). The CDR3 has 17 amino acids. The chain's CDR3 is CATSRDIRPGGINEQYF. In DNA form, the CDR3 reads TGTGCCACCAGCAGAGATATAAGGCCAGGGGGGATCAACGAGCAGTACTTC.

For the CDR3, the DNA is TGTGCCAGTAGTATAGTCTGGGGGAACAGTCAGCCCCAGCATTTT. Protein: CASSIVWGNSQPQHF. The chain is built from TRBV19 and TRBJ1-5; possible D gene TRBD1, 5 bases. In germline, CDR1 is LNHDA, CDR2 SQIVND (reference sequence). CDR3 size: 15 residues. Trimming took off 1 base at V and 6 bases at J, with 13 bases between the two ends.

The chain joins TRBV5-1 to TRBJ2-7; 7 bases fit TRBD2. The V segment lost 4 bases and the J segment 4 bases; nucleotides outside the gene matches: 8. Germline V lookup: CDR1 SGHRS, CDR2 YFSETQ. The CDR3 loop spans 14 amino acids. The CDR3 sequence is CASSIGGRGYEQYF. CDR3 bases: TGCGCCAGCAGCATTGGTGGGAGGGGATACGAGCAGTACTTC.

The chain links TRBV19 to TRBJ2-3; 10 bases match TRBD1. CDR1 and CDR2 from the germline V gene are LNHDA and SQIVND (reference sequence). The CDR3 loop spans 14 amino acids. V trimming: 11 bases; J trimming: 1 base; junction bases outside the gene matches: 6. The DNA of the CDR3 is TGTGCCGCCGGGACAGGGGCGGGCACAGATACGCAGTATTTT. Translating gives CAAGTGAGTDTQYF. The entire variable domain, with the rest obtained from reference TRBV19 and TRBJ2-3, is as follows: DGGITQSPKYLFRKEGQNVTLSCEQNLNHDAMYWYRQDPGQGLRLIYYSQIVNDFQKGDIAEGYSVSREKKESFPLTVTSAQKNPTAFYLCAAGTGAGTDTQYFGPGTRLTVL.

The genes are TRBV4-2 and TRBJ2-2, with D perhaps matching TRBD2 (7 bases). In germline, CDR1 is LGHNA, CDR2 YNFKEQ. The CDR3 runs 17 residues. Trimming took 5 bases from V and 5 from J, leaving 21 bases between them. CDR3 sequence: CASSSSPGAGATGELFF. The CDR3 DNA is TGTGCCAGCAGCTCCAGCCCGGGGGCGGGAGCGACCGGGGAGCTGTTTTTT.

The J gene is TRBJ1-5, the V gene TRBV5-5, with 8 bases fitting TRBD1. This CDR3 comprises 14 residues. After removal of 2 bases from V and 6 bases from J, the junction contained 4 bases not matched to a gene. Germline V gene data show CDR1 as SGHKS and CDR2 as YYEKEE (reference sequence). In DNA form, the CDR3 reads TGTGCCAGCAGCTTCGGACAGGGCGGTCAGCCCCAGCATTTT. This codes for CASSFGQGGQPQHF.

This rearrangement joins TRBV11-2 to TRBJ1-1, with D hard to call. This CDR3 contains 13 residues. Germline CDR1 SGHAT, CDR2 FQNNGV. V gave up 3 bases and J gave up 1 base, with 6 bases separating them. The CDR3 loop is CASSFGRNTEAFF. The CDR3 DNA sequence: TGTGCCAGCAGCTTCGGGCGGAACACTGAAGCTTTCTTT.

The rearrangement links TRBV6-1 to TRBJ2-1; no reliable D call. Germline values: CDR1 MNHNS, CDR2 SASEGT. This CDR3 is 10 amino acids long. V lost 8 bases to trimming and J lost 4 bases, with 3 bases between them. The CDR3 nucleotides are TGTGCCAGCCAATACAATGAGCAGTTCTTC. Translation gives CASQYNEQFF.